The source of this T cell receptor beta chain is a study of beta chain features in type 1 diabetes. Study conclusions and caveats: Compared with healthy donors, patients appeared to share more similar naive, central memory and regulatory TCRB repertoires.

Only a few counts were recorded for this clone. The antigen remains undetermined. Expressed TCRB transcripts got sequenced, as all isolated RNA was reverse transcribed. Measured with immunoSEQ multiplex PCR; TCRdb has only the in-frame clones, and not every one. There are around 500,000 clones in the sample; about an eighth occur only once, and more than 0.045% lies in the top ten. This sequence was found in a woman aged 18-29 years in good health. Material: naive CD4+ T cells from blood.

CDR3 region: CASSPFTGDTEAFF. CDR3 in DNA: TGTGCCAGCTCACCATTCACAGGGGACACTGAAGCTTTCTTT. The V gene is TRBV18, the J gene TRBJ1-1; TRBD1 matches at 7 bases. Trimming cost V 2 bases and J 3 bases; bases outside gene matches: 3. Germline V gene data show CDR1 as KGHSH and CDR2 as LQKENI. The CDR3 contains 14 residues. Using reference TRBV18 and TRBJ1-1 for the parts outside the CDR3, the full variable domain is NAGVMQNPRHLVRRRGQEARLRCSPMKGHSHVYWYRQLPEEGLKFMVYLQKENIIDESGMPKERFSAEFPKEGPSILRIQQVVRGDSAAYFCASSPFTGDTEAFFGQGTRLTVV.